These T cell receptor beta chains were read from a single sample in a study of radiotherapy plus CTLA-4 blockade in lung cancer. Only in-frame clones appear in the TCRdb table, and some are missing; sequencing was by immunoSEQ multiplex PCR. This table has tens of thousands of clones, around nine tenths appearing once. Here the sequenced sample was peripheral blood, taken from a patient treated with radiotherapy plus ipilimumab. The receptors come from a human donor with non-small cell lung cancer that progressed on radiotherapy plus ipilimumab. Both conserved end residues are part of each CDR3. D genes are given only for firm matches. Clone size is given for some rows only: seen once, a few or many times, or a class if the clone is expanded.

j_call,clone_size,d_call,v_call,cdr3_nt,cdr3_aa
TRBJ2-1,.,TRBD2,TRBV7-8,TGTGCCAGCATCCTTAGCGGGGGGGCCTCCTACAATGAGCAGTTCTTC,CASILSGGASYNEQFF
TRBJ1-5,.,.,TRBV27,TGTGCCAGCAGTTTGCAGATGTATAGCAATCAGCCCCAGCATTTT,CASSLQMYSNQPQHF
TRBJ1-3,once,TRBD1,TRBV11-3,TGTGCCAGCAGCGCGGGACAGCCTTCCTCTGGAAACACCATATATTTT,CASSAGQPSSGNTIYF
TRBJ2-1,.,TRBD2,TRBV4-3,TGCGCCAGCAGCCCCTCCTACGGGACTAGCCGGGGGGGTGAGCAGTTCTTC,CASSPSYGTSRGGEQFF
TRBJ2-7,once,TRBD1,TRBV7-9,TGTGCCAGCAGCTTAGGGACAGGCTCCTACGAGCAGTACTTC,CASSLGTGSYEQYF
TRBJ1-2,once,TRBD1,TRBV28,TGTGCCAGCAGGACGAAGGGGGCTGTGAATAACTATGGCTACACCTTC,CASRTKGAVNNYGYTF
TRBJ2-2,.,.,TRBV9,TGTGCCAGCAGCGCTAGCGTATCCACCGGGGAGCTGTTTTTT,CASSASVSTGELFF
TRBJ1-2,.,TRBD1,TRBV29-1,TGCAGCGTTGCGGACAGGGGGCTCTATGGCTACACCTTC,CSVADRGLYGYTF
TRBJ1-3,.,.,TRBV5-5,TGTGCCAGCAGCTTGGCGACCACAGGGCCCGGAAACACCATATATTTT,CASSLATTGPGNTIYF
TRBJ2-5,.,TRBD1,TRBV7-2,TGTGCCAGCAGCGGGAGGACAGGGGGAGAGACCCAGTACTTC,CASSGRTGGETQYF
TRBJ2-1,.,.,TRBV29-1,TGCAGCGTTGGGACATACAATGAGCAGTTCTTC,CSVGTYNEQFF
TRBJ2-1,.,TRBD1,TRBV11-3,TGTGCCAGCAGCTTAGGTTGGGGACAGTCCTACAATGAGCAGTTCTTC,CASSLGWGQSYNEQFF
TRBJ2-5,.,TRBD2,TRBV12-5,TGTGCTAGTGGTTTGAAGAATAGCGGGAGAAGGGAGACCCAGTACTTC,CASGLKNSGRRETQYF
TRBJ2-7,.,.,TRBV28,TGTGCCAGCAGTTCCCCCCTCCCCGGACAAAGTGAGCAGTACTTC,CASSSPLPGQSEQYF
TRBJ2-2,.,.,TRBV29-1,TGCAGCGTTGAAGTAGGAGGGAGGTCCGGGGAGCTGTTTTTT,CSVEVGGRSGELFF
TRBJ2-1,few,.,TRBV21-1,TGTGCCAGCAGCCTTTCTGTCACTAGCGACTACAATGAGCAGTTCTTC,CASSLSVTSDYNEQFF